This T cell receptor (beta chain) was observed in a study of regulatory T cells in long-lasting Graves disease. Whole-study findings and limits: Accuracy may have been reduced by the small sample size. The study examined only peripheral blood, not thyroid tissue.

As to this clonotype: What it recognizes is unknown.

Relying on iRepertoire HTBI primers and Arm-PCR of CDR3 regions, the team built TCR beta libraries. TCRdb called the multiplex PCR reads again in MiXCR, with one record for every CDR3 protein. Altogether a few hundred thousand distinct CDR3 sequences are present, less than 30% being singletons, with the ten largest covering 28%. Per the germline V gene, CDR1 is SGHDT and CDR2 is YYEEEE. CDR3 size: 15 residues. The V gene lost 0 bases and the J gene lost 0 bases, with 9 bases spanning the gap. Regarding time point: persistent/refractory GD, antithyroid drugs over 5 years with positive TRAb. The TCR library was made from RNA extracted from PBMCs. Diagnosing Graves' disease relied on the American Thyroid Association guidelines. An endocrinology department in Xi'an, China, recruited the patients.

This TCR derives from a woman aged 40 to 50 with Graves disease. The J gene is TRBJ1-1, the V gene TRBV5-6, with D perhaps matching TRBD1 (6 bases). The sample consisted of peripheral blood mononuclear cells (PBMCs), taken when the disease was refractory, from a patient treated with antithyroid drugs. DNA for the CDR3: TGTGCCAGCAGCTTGGTAGGACAGCTGAACACTGAAGCTTTCTTT. It is translated as CASSLVGQLNTEAFF.